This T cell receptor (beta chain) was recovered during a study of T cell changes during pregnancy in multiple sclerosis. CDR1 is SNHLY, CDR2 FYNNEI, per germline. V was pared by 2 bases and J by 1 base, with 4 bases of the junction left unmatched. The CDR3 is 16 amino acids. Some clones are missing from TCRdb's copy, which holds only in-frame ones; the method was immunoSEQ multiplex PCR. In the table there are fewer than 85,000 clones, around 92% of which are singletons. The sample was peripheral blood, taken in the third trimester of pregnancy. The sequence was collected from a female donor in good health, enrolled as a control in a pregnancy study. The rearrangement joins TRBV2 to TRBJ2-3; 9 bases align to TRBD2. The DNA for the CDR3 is TGTGCCAGCAGTGAACTAACTAGCGGGCGCACAGATACGCAGTATTTT. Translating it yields CASSELTSGRTDTQYF. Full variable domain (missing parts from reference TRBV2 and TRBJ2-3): EPEVTQTPSHQVTQMGQEVILRCVPISNHLYFYWYRQILGQKVEFLVSFYNNEISEKSEIFDDQFSVERPDGSNFTLKIRSTKLEDSAMYFCASSELTSGRTDTQYFGPGTRLTVL.